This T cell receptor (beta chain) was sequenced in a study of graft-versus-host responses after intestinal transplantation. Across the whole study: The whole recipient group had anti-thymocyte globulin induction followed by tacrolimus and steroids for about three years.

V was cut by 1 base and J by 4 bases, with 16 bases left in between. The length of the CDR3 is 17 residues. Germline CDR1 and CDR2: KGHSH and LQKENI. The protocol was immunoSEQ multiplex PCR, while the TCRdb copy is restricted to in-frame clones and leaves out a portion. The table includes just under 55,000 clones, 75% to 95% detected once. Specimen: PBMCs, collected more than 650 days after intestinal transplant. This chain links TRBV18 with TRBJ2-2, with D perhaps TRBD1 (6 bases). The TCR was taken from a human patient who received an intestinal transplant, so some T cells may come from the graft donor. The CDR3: CASSPRRATGSTGELFF. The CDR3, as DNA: TGTGCCAGCTCACCACGTCGGGCTACAGGGTCCACCGGGGAGCTGTTTTTT.